This record concerns one T cell receptor (beta chain) sequence. Drawing of blood for sampling happened at baseline, at cycle 4 day 1, and at cycle 7 day 1. This specimen comes from a study of OX40 agonist ivuxolimab in advanced cancers. Study at large: Patients received intravenous ivuxolimab every 2 weeks at 0.01 to 10 mg/kg. Participants could have had prior anti-PD-1, anti-PD-L1 or anti-CTLA-4 therapy, and 40% had some.

The germline CDR1 and CDR2 sequences are SGHRS and YFSETQ. The CDR3 runs to 18 residues. Deletions cut 0 bases from V and 0 bases from J, with 16 bases between. Libraries were prepared by immunoSEQ multiplex PCR; TCRdb keeps only in-frame clonotypes and omits some of them. The sample lists about 61,000 clones, over 80% occurring once. This rearrangement joins TRBV5-1 to TRBJ1-3; D not resolved. Sequenced here: CD4+ or CD8+ T cells sorted from blood, sampled in a trial of the OX40 agonist ivuxolimab. The receptor was isolated from an adult with an advanced solid tumor such as melanoma, head and neck, liver or kidney cancer. This chain's CDR3 is CASSLGGLEVTSGNTIYF. The CDR3 region has the DNA TGCGCCAGCAGCTTGGGCGGGTTAGAGGTGACCTCTGGAAACACCATATATTTT.